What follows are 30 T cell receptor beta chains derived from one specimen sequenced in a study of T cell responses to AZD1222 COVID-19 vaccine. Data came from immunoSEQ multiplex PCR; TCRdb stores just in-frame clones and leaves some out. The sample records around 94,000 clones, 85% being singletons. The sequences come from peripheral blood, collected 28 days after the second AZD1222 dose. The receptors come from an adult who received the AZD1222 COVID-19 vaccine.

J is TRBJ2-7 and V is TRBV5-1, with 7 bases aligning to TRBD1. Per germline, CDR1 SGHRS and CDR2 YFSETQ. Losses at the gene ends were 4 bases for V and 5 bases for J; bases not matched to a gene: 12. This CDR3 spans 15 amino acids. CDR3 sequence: CASSQDRDSLDEQYF. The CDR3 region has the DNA TGCGCCAGCAGCCAGGACCGGGACAGCCTAGACGAGCAGTACTTC. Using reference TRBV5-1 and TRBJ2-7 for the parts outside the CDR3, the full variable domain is KAGVTQTPRYLIKTRGQQVTLSCSPISGHRSVSWYQQTPGQGLQFLFEYFSETQRNKGNFPGRFSGRQFSNSRSEMNVSTLELGDSALYLCASSQDRDSLDEQYFGPGTRLTVT.

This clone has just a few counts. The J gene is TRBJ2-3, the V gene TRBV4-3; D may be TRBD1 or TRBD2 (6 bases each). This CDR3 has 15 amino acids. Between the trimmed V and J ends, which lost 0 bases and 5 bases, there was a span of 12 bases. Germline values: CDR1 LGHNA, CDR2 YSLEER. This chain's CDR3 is CASSQDSRGGDTQYF. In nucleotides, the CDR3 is TGCGCCAGCAGCCAAGATAGCAGGGGAGGAGATACGCAGTATTTT.

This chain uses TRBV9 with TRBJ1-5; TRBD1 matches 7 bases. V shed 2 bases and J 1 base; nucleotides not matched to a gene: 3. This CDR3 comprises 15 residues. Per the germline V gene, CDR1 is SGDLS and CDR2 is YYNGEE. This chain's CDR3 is CASSVSGGSNQPQHF. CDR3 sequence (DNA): TGTGCCAGCAGCGTCTCAGGGGGAAGCAATCAGCCCCAGCATTTT.

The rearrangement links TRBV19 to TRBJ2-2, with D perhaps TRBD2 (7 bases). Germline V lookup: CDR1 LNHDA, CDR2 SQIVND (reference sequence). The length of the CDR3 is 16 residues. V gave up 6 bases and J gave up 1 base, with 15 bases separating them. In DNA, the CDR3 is TGTGCCAGTAGCCCCCGGGGGGCGGGGAACACCGGGGAGCTGTTTTTT. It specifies CASSPRGAGNTGELFF.

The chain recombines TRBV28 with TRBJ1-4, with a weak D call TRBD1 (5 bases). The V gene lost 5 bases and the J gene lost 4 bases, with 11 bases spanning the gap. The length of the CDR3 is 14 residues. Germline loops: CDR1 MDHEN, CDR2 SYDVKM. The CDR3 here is CASSGGAFNEKLFF. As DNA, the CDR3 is TGTGCCAGCAGTGGAGGGGCCTTTAATGAAAAACTGTTTTTT.

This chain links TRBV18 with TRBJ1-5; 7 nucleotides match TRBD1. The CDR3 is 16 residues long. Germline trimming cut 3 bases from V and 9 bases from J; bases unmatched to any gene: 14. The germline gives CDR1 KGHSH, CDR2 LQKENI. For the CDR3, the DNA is TGTGCCAGCTCACCGCTAAAACAGGGGCCGGCTCGGCCCCAGCATTTT. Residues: CASSPLKQGPARPQHF.

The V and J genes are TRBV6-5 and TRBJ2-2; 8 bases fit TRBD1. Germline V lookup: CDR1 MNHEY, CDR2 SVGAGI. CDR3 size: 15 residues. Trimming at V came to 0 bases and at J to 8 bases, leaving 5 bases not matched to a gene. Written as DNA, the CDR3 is TGTGCCAGCAGTTACTCGCAGGGGGCAGGTGGGGAGCTGTTTTTT. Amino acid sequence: CASSYSQGAGGELFF.

Here the CDR3 reads CASSLVIGANTEAFF. The CDR3 DNA reads as TGTGCCAGCAGCTTAGTAATAGGCGCGAACACTGAAGCTTTCTTT. This chain joins TRBV7-8 and TRBJ1-1; D is undetermined. The CDR3 spans 15 residues. Trimming took 1 base from V and 1 from J, leaving 10 bases between them. The germline V gene has CDR1 SGHVS and CDR2 FQNEAQ.

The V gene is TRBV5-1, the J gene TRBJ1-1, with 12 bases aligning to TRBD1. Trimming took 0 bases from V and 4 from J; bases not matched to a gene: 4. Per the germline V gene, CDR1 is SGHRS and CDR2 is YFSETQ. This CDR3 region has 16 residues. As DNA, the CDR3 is TGCGCCAGCAGCTTGGGGGACAGGGGGCGGGTCACTGAAGCTTTCTTT. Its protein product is CASSLGDRGRVTEAFF. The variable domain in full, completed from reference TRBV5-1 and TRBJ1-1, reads KAGVTQTPRYLIKTRGQQVTLSCSPISGHRSVSWYQQTPGQGLQFLFEYFSETQRNKGNFPGRFSGRQFSNSRSEMNVSTLELGDSALYLCASSLGDRGRVTEAFFGQGTRLTVV.

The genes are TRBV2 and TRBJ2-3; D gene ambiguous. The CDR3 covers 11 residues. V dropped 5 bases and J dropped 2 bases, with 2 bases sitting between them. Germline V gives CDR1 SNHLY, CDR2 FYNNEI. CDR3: CASSFTDTQYF. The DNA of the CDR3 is TGTGCCAGCAGTTTCACAGATACGCAGTATTTT.

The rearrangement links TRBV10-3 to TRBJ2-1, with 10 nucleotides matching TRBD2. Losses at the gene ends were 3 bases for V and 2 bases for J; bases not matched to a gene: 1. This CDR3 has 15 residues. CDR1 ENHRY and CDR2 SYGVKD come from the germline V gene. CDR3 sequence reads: CAISDLAGAYNEQFF. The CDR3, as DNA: TGTGCCATCAGTGATCTAGCGGGGGCCTACAATGAGCAGTTCTTC.

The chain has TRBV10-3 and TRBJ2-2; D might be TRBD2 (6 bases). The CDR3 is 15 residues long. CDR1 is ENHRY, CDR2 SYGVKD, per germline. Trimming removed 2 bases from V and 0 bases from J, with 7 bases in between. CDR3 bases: TGTGCCATCAGTGAGCCGGGAGCGAACACCGGGGAGCTGTTTTTT. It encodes CAISEPGANTGELFF.

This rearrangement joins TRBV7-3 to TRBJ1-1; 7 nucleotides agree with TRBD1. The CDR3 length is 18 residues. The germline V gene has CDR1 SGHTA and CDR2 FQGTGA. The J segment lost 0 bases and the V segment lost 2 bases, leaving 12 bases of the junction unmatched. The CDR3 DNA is TGTGCCAGCAGCTTATCAGGGGGACGCCCAAATTTGAACACTGAAGCTTTCTTT. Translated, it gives CASSLSGGRPNLNTEAFF.

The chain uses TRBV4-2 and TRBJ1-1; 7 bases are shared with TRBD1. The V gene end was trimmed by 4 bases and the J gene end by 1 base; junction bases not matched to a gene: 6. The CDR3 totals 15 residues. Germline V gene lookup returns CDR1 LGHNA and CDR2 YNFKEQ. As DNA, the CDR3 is TGTGCCAGCAGCCGACAGGGTCTTGGGAACACTGAAGCTTTCTTT. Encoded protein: CASSRQGLGNTEAFF.

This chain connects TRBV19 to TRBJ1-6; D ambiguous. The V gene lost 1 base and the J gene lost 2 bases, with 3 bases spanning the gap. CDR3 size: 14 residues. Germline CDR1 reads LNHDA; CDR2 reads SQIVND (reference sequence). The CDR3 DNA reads TGTGCCAGTAGTATAGGGACCTATAATTCACCCCTCCACTTT. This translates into CASSIGTYNSPLHF.

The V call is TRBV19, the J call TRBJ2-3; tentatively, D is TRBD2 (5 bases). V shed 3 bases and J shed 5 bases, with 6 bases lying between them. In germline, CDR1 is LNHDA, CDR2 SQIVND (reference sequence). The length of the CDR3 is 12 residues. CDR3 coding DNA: TGTGCCAGTAGTATGGGGAGAGATACGCAGTATTTT. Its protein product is CASSMGRDTQYF. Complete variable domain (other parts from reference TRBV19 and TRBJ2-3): DGGITQSPKYLFRKEGQNVTLSCEQNLNHDAMYWYRQDPGQGLRLIYYSQIVNDFQKGDIAEGYSVSREKKESFPLTVTSAQKNPTAFYLCASSMGRDTQYFGPGTRLTVL.

In DNA, the CDR3 is TGTGCCAGCAGCTTGGTTGCACGGGACAGGGGCTATGGCTACACCTTC. Translated: CASSLVARDRGYGYTF. The V call is TRBV5-6, the J call TRBJ1-2, with 10 nucleotides matching TRBD1. Trimming took 0 bases from V and 4 from J; bases not matched to a gene: 6. The CDR3 loop spans 16 amino acids. Germline V gives CDR1 SGHDT, CDR2 YYEEEE.

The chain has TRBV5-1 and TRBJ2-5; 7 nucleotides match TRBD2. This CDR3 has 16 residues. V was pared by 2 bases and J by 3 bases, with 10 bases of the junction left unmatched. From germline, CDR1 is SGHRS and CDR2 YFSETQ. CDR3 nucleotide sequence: TGCGCCAGCAGCTTTACGAGGGGCGGGGGTGAAGAGACCCAGTACTTC. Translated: CASSFTRGGGEETQYF.

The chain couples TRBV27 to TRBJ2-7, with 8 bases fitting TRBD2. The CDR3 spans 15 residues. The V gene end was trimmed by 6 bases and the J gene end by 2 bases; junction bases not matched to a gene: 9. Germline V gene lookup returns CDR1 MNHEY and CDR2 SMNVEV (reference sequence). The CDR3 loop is CASSLSGSAPYEQYF. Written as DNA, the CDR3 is TGTGCCAGCAGCCTAAGCGGGAGTGCTCCCTACGAGCAGTACTTC.

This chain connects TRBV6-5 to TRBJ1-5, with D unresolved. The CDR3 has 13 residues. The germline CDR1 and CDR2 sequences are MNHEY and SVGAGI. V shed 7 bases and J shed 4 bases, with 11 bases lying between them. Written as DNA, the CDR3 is TGTGCCAGCAAGATCGCGATTAATCAGCCCCAGCATTTT. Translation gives CASKIAINQPQHF.

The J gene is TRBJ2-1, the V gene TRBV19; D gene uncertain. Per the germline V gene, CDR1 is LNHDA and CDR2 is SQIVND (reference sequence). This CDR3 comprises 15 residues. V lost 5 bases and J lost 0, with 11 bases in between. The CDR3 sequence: CASSSPGSSYNEQFF. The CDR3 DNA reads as TGTGCCAGTAGTTCTCCGGGTAGCTCCTACAATGAGCAGTTCTTC.

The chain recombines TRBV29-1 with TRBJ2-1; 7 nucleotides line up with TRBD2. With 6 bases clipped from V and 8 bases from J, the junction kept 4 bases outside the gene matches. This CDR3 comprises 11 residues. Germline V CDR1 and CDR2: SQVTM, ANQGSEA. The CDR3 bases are TGCAGCGTCTGGGGGGGTCATGAGCAGTTCTTC. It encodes CSVWGGHEQFF.

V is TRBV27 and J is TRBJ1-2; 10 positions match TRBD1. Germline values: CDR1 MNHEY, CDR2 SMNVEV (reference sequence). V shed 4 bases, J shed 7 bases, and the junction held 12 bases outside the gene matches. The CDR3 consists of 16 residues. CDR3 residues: CASSSPGDRGGSGYTF. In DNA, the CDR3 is TGTGCCAGCAGTTCCCCCGGGGACAGGGGAGGAAGTGGCTACACCTTC.

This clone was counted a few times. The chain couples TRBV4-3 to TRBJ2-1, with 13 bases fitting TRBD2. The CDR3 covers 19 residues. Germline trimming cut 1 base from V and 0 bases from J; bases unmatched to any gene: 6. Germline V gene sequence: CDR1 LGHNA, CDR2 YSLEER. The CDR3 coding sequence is TGCGCCAGCAGCCAAGGGACTAGCGGGAGCTTCAGCTCCTACAATGAGCAGTTCTTC. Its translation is CASSQGTSGSFSSYNEQFF.

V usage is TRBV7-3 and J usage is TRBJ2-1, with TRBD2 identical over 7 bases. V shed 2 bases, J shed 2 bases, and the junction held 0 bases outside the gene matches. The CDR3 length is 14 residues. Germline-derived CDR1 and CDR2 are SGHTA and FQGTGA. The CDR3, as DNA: TGTGCCAGCAGCTTAGCGGGAGCCTACAATGAGCAGTTCTTC. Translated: CASSLAGAYNEQFF.

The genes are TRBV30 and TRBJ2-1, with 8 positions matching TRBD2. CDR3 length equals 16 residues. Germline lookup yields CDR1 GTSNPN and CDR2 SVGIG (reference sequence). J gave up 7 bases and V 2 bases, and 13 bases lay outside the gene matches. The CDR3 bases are TGTGCCTGGAGTCCAAGCCTCCCGGGACTAGGAAATGAGCAGTTCTTC. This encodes CAWSPSLPGLGNEQFF.

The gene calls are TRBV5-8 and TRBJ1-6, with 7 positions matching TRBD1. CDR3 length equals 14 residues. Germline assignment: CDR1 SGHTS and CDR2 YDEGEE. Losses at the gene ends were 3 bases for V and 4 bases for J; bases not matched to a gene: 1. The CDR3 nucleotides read TGTGCCAGCAGCTCGGGACAGTATAATTCACCCCTCCACTTT. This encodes CASSSGQYNSPLHF.

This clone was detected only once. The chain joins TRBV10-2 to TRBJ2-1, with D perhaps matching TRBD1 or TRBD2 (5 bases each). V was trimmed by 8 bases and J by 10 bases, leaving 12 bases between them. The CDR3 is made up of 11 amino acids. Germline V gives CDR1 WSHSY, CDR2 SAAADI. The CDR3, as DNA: TGCGCCAGCGGGGGTTTGGACGAGCAGTTCTTC. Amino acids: CASGGLDEQFF.

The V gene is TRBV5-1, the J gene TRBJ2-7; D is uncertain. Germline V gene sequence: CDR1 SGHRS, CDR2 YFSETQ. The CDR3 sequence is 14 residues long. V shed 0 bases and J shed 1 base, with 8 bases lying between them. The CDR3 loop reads CASSLVSGSYEQYF. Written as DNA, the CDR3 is TGCGCCAGCAGCTTGGTGTCTGGGTCCTACGAGCAGTACTTC. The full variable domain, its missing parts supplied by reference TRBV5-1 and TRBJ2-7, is KAGVTQTPRYLIKTRGQQVTLSCSPISGHRSVSWYQQTPGQGLQFLFEYFSETQRNKGNFPGRFSGRQFSNSRSEMNVSTLELGDSALYLCASSLVSGSYEQYFGPGTRLTVT.

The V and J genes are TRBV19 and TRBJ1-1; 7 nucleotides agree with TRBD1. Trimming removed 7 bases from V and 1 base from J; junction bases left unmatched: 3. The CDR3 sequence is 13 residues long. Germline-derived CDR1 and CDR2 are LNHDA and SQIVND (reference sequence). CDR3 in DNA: TGTGCCAGTATCCACAGGGGGAACACTGAAGCTTTCTTT. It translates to CASIHRGNTEAFF.